This is a list of T cell receptor beta chains from one sample in a study of T-cell memory formation after mild COVID-19. MiXCR was run by TCRdb on the 5' RACE reads, yielding one entry per CDR3 protein. The sample carries some 350,000 distinct CDR3 sequences, around a sixth recorded once. Sequencing input: PBMCs or a T cell subset sorted from them (not recorded which). These receptor sequences come from a man between 18 and 29 years old who had mild COVID-19 (a few samples of this study predate the infection). Cell type and time point are not known. CDR3s include the opening cysteine and the closing phenylalanine or tryptophan. A D gene is named only where the DNA matches it firmly. Where a row states a size, it is once, few, many or the class of an expanded clone; other rows omit it.

d_call clone_size j_call v_call cdr3_nt cdr3_aa
- - TRBJ1-1 TRBV7-2 TGTGCCAGCAGCTTGGACGGACAGACGAACACTGAAGCTTTCTTT CASSLDGQTNTEAFF
- - TRBJ2-5 TRBV6-6 TGTGCCAGCAGTTACTGGACCGAAGAGACCCAGTACTTC CASSYWTEETQYF
- - TRBJ2-1 TRBV29-1 TGCAGCTCCCGGACAGTGGACAATGAGCAGTTATTC CSSRTVDNEQLF
- - TRBJ2-3 TRBV13 TGTGCCAGCAGCTCCACTAGCTTTGCCACAGATACGCAGTATTTT CASSSTSFATDTQYF
- - TRBJ2-2 TRBV6-6 TGTGCCAGCAGCCCCACCCGCAAGGGTGGCACCGGGGAGCTGTTTTTT CASSPTRKGGTGELFF
- - TRBJ2-6 TRBV4-1 TGCGCCAGCGATGGGGGGGCGGCCGGGGCCAACGTCCTGACTTTC CASDGGAAGANVLTF
- few TRBJ1-1 TRBV5-1 TGCGCCAGCAGCTTCTACAGGGCGAACACTGAAGCTTTCTTT CASSFYRANTEAFF
TRBD1 few TRBJ2-2 TRBV7-2 TGTGCCAGCAGCGCCTGGGGACAGGGGGCGTCCGGGGAGCTGTTTTTT CASSAWGQGASGELFF
- - TRBJ2-7 TRBV15 TGTGCCACCAGCAGGGGCAGAAGCTCCTACGAGCAGTACTTC CATSRGRSSYEQYF
- few TRBJ1-3 TRBV18 TGTGCCAGCTCACCACCCTCGGGGAGAAACACCATATATTTT CASSPPSGRNTIYF
- few TRBJ2-3 TRBV7-2 TGTGCCAGCAGCGCCCCCACAGATACGCAGTATTTT CASSAPTDTQYF
- many TRBJ2-3 TRBV4-3 TGCGCCAGCAGCCAAAGAACGGCTATCACAGATACGCAGTATTTT CASSQRTAITDTQYF
- few TRBJ1-2 TRBV12-3/TRBV12-4 TGTGCCAGCGGTTTAGTCGCCGGCAGCTATGGCTACACCTTC CASGLVAGSYGYTF
- few TRBJ1-2 TRBV7-9 TGTGCCAGCGGGAGGGGTACCTATGGCTACACCTTC CASGRGTYGYTF
TRBD1 - TRBJ2-5 TRBV23-1 TGCGCAGTGGTCCTCGTTGGCAGGGGGCAAGAGACCCAGTACTTC CAVVLVGRGQETQYF
- few TRBJ2-5 TRBV9 TGTGCCAGCAGTGTGTCAAACCAAGAGACCCAGTACTTC CASSVSNQETQYF
- - TRBJ1-3 TRBV12-3/TRBV12-4 TGTGCCAGCAGTTTAAGGGGGGCACGGGTTGGAAACACCATATATTTT CASSLRGARVGNTIYF
TRBD1 - TRBJ1-1 TRBV6-2/TRBV6-3 TGTGCCAGCAGTTACCGCTACGACAGGGGATACACTGAAGCTTTCTTT CASSYRYDRGYTEAFF
- few TRBJ2-1 TRBV5-6 TGTGCCAGCAGCTTGTGGGGGGGCCTGTATTACAATGAGCAGTTCTTC CASSLWGGLYYNEQFF
- many TRBJ1-2 TRBV19 TGTGCCAGTAGTCCGGGGGGATATGGCTACACCTTC CASSPGGYGYTF
- - TRBJ2-3 TRBV6-2/TRBV6-3 TGTGCCAGCAGTTACGACCTATGGGATACGCAGTATTTT CASSYDLWDTQYF
- - TRBJ1-4 TRBV7-9 TGTGCCAGCAGCTCTTCGGTGAGGGGGACTAATGAAAAACTGTTTTTT CASSSSVRGTNEKLFF
- - TRBJ2-2 TRBV27 TGTGCCAGCAGGACCGTGAGCAGAGCCGGGGAGCTGTTTTTT CASRTVSRAGELFF
TRBD1 - TRBJ1-2 TRBV6-5 TGTGCCAGCAGTTACCGGGACAGGAAGTATGGCTACACCTTC CASSYRDRKYGYTF
- many TRBJ2-5 TRBV7-2 TGTGCCAGCAGCCCGACCCAGGCGGGGTGGGAGACCCAGTACTTC CASSPTQAGWETQYF
TRBD1 - TRBJ2-1 TRBV20-1 TGCAGTGCGTCGGGACAGGGGAAAAACAATGAGCAGTTCTTC CSASGQGKNNEQFF
- - TRBJ1-4 TRBV9 TGTGCCAGCAGCGTAGTACCTAATGAAAAACTGTTTTTT CASSVVPNEKLFF
TRBD2 - TRBJ2-3 TRBV27 TGTGCCAGCAGGGGAGGACTAGCGTCGATAAGCACAGATACGCAGTATTTT CASRGGLASISTDTQYF
- few TRBJ1-1 TRBV5-1 TGCGCCAGCAGCGTTGCAGGGGTTGGCACTGAAGCTTTCTTT CASSVAGVGTEAFF
TRBD2 many TRBJ2-7 TRBV5-1 TGCGCCAGCAGCTCACCGGGAGGCCTCTACGAGCAGTACTTC CASSSPGGLYEQYF
- - TRBJ1-6 TRBV6-5 TGTGCCAGCGCGGAACCTAATTCACCCCTCCACTTT CASAEPNSPLHF
- few TRBJ1-5 TRBV6-5 TGTGCCAGCAGGGCGGCCCTCCTAGAGCCCCAGCATTTT CASRAALLEPQHF
- few TRBJ1-1 TRBV4-2 TGTGCCAGCAGCCAAGGGGTTAGGACGAACACTGAAGCTTTCTTT CASSQGVRTNTEAFF
- many TRBJ2-1 TRBV4-3 TGCGCCAGCAGCCAAGACACAGGCCCCTACAATGAGCAGTTCTTC CASSQDTGPYNEQFF
TRBD1 many TRBJ2-3 TRBV12-3/TRBV12-4 TGTGCCAGCATCATGGGACAGGCCACAGATACGCAGTATTTT CASIMGQATDTQYF
- - TRBJ2-5 TRBV7-2 TGTGCCAGCAGCTTAGTCACGAGGGGGTGGAAGACCCAGTACTTC CASSLVTRGWKTQYF